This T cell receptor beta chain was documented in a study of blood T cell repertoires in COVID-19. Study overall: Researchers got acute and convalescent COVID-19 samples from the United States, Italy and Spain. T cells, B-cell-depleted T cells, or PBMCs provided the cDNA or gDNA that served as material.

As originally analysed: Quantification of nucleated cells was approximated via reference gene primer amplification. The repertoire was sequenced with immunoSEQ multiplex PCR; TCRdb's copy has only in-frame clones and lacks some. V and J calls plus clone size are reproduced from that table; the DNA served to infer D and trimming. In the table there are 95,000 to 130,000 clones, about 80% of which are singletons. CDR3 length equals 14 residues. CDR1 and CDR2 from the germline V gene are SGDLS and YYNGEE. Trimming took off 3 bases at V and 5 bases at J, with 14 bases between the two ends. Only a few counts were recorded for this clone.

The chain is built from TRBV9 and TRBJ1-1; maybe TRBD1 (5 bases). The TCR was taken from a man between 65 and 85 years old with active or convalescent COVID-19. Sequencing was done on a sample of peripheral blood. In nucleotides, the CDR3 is TGTGCCAGCAGCGACGACAGCGAATTAACTGAAGCTTTCTTT. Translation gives CASSDDSELTEAFF.